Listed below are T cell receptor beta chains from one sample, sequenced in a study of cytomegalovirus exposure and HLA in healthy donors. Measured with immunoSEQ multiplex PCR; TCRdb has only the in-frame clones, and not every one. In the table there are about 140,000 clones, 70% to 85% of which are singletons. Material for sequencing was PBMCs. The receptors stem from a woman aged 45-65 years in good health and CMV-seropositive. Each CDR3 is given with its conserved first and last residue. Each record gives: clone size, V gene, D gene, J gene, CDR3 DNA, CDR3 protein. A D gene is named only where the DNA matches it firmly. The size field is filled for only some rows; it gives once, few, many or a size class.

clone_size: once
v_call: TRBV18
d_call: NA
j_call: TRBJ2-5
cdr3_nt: TGTGCCAGCTCACCACCAGGAGGGGAGACCCAGTACTTC
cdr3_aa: CASSPPGGETQYF

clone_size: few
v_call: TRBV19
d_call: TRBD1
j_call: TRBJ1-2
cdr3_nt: TGTGCCAGTAGTACGGGCCACACAGGGGGTGATGGCTACACCTTC
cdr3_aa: CASSTGHTGGDGYTF

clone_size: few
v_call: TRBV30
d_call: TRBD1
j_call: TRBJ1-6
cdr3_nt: TGTGCAGGAGGACAGGAGGATTCACCCCTCCACTTT
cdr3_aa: CAGGQEDSPLHF

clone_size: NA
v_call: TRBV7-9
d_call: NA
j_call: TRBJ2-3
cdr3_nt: TGTGCCAGCAGCCCGCTGAGTGTGGAGTATTTT
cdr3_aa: CASSPLSVEYF

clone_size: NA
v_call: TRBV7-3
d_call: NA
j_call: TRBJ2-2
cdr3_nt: TGTGCCAGCAGCTTAGATCGCGCCGGGGAGCTGTTTTTT
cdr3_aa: CASSLDRAGELFF

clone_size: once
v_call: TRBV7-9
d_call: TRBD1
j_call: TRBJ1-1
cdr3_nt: TGTGCCAGCAGCTTAGGAACAGGGGGCGAGAACACTGAAGCTTTCTTT
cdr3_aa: CASSLGTGGENTEAFF

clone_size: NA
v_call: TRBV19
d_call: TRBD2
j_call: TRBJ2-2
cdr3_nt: TGTGCCAGTAGTATAAGGCGGGGGGCGAACACCGGGGAGCTGTTTTTT
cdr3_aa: CASSIRRGANTGELFF

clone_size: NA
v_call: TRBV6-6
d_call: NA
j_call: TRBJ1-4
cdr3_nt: TGTGCCAGCAGCCCACTCCCCAGGGGCCAGGAAAAACTGTTTTTT
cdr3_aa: CASSPLPRGQEKLFF

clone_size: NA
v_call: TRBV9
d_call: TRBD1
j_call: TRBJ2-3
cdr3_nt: TGTGCCAGCAGCGTTCAGGACAGGGCCACAGATACGCAGTATTTT
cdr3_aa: CASSVQDRATDTQYF

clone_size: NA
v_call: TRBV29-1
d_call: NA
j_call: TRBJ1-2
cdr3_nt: TGCAGCGTTGGAGACAGAAATGGCTACACCTTC
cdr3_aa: CSVGDRNGYTF

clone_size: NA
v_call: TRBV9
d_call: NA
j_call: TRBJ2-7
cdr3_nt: TGTGCCAGCAGCGTAGTTCGGGGATCCTACGAGCAGTACTTC
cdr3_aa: CASSVVRGSYEQYF

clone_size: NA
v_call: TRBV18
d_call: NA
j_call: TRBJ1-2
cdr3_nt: TGTGCCAGCTCACGTGACGGGTTGGGCTATGGCTACACCTTC
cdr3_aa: CASSRDGLGYGYTF

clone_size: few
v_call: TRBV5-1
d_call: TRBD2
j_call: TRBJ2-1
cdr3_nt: TGCGCCAGCAGCTTGGCTAGATCAAGCGGGGTAGGCGATGAGCAGTTCTTC
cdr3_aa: CASSLARSSGVGDEQFF

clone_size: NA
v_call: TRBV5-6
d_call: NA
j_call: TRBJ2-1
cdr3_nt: TGTGCCAGCAGCTTTATTACAGGGCGAGGGAATGAGCAGTTCTTC
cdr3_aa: CASSFITGRGNEQFF

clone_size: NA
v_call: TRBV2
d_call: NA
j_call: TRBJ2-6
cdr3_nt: TGTGCCAGCAGTGGACACTCTGGGGCCAACGTCCTGACTTTC
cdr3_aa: CASSGHSGANVLTF

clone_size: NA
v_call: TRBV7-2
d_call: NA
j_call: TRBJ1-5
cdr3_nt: TGTGCCAGCAGCTCGACTAATCAGCCCCAGCATTTT
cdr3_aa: CASSSTNQPQHF

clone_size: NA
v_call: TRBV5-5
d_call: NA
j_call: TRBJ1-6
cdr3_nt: TGTGCCAGCAGCGCATCCGGGACATGGGCCTATAATTCACCCCTCCACTTT
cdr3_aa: CASSASGTWAYNSPLHF

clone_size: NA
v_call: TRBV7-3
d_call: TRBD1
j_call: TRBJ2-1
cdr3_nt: TGTGCCAGCAGCTTGGGACAGCTCAATGAGCAGTTCTTC
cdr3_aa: CASSLGQLNEQFF

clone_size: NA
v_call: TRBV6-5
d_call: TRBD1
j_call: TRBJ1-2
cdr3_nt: TGTGCCAGCAGTACTCGGACAGGGGGCGATTATGGCTACACCTTC
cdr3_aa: CASSTRTGGDYGYTF

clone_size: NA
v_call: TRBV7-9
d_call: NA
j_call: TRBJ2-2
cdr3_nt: TGTGCCAGCAGCTTACTCACCGGGGAGCTGTTTTTT
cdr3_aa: CASSLLTGELFF

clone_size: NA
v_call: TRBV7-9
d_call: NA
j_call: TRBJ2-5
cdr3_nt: TGTGCCAGCAGCCGCGGGTCGACTCTGGAGACCCAGTACTTC
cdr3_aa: CASSRGSTLETQYF

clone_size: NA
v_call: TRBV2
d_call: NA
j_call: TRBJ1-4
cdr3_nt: TGTGCCAGCAGTGAATATCAGGGGACTGAAAAACTGTTTTTT
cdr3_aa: CASSEYQGTEKLFF

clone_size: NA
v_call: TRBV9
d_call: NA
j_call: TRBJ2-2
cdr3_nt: TGTGCCAGCAGCGCCACGAACACCGGGGAGCTGTTTTTT
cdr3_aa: CASSATNTGELFF

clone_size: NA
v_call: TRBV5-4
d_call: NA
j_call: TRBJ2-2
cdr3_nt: TGTGCCAGCAGCTTGGGTACCCCGAACACCCGGGAGCTGTTTTTT
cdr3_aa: CASSLGTPNTRELFF

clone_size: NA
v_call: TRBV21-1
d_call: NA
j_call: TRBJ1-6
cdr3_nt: TGTGCCAGCAGCAAAGGACAGGGGGCGAATTCACCCCTCCACTTT
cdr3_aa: CASSKGQGANSPLHF

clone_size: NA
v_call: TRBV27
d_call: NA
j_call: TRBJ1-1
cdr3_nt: TGTGCCAGCAGTCTTTACAGGGCCAGCACTGAAGCTTTCTTT
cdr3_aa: CASSLYRASTEAFF

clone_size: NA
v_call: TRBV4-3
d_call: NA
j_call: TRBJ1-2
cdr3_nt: TGCGCCAGCAGCCGCCAGCCCGGGGGTACGGACTATGGCTACACCTTC
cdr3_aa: CASSRQPGGTDYGYTF

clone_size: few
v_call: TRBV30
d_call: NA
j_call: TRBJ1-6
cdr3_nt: TGTGCCTGGAGTGGAGAAAGAGATTCACCCCTCCACTTT
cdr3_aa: CAWSGERDSPLHF

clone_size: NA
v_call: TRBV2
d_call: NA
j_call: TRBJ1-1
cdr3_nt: TGTGCCAGCACAGGGGAAATGAACACTGAAGCTTTCTTT
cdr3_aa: CASTGEMNTEAFF

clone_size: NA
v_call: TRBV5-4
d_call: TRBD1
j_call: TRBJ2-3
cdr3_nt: TGTGCCAGCAGCTTGGGGACAGGGCGATTCACAGATACGCAGTATTTT
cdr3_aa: CASSLGTGRFTDTQYF

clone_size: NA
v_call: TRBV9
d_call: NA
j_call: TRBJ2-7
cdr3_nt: TGTGCCAGCAGCGTAAACAGCCGCTACGAGCAGTACTTC
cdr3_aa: CASSVNSRYEQYF

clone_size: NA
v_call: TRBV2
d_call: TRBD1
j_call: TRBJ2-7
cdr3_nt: TGTGCCAGCGGGGACAGGGGGCGGGTCGAGCAGTACTTC
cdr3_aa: CASGDRGRVEQYF

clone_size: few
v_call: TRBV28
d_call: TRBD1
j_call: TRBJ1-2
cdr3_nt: TGTGCCAGCAGTCCGACAAGGACAGGTCTCAACTATGGCTACACCTTC
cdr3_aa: CASSPTRTGLNYGYTF

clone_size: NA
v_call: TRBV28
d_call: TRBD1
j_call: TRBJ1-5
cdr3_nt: TGTGCCAGCAGTTTTGGACAGGGGCTAAATCAGCCCCAGCATTTT
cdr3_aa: CASSFGQGLNQPQHF

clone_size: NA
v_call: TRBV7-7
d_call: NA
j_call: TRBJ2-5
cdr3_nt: TGTGCTAGCAGCTTTATCAGGGGTGGTGAAGAGACCCAGTACTTC
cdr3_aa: CASSFIRGGEETQYF

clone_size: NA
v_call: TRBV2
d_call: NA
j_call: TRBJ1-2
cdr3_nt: TGTGCCAGCAGTACACAGGGAAGAGAGGGTGGCTACACCTTC
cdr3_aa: CASSTQGREGGYTF

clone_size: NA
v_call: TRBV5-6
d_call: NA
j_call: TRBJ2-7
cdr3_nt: TGTGCCAGCAGCTATGGAATTCCACCCGGGTACGAGCAGTACTTC
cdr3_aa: CASSYGIPPGYEQYF

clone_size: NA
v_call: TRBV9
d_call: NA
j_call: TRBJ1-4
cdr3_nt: TGTGCCAGCAGCCCACGGCCGAGGTTGGCAACTAATGAAAAACTGTTTTTT
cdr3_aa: CASSPRPRLATNEKLFF

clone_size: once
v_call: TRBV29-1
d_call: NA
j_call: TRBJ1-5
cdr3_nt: TGCAGCGTTGGTAGGGGCAGGAGTCAGCCCCAGCATTTT
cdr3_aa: CSVGRGRSQPQHF

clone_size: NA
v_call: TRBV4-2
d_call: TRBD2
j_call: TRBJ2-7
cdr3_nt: TGTGCCAGCAGCCAAGATGGTCCGGTAGTGAGCGGGGTTGACTCCTACGAGCAGTACTTC
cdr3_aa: CASSQDGPVVSGVDSYEQYF

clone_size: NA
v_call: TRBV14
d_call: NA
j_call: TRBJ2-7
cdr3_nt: TGTGCCAGCAGCCAGCAAGGGGGGGCTACCTACGAGCAGTACTTC
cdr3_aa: CASSQQGGATYEQYF

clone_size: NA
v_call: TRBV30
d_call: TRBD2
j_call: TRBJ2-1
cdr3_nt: TGTGCCTGGAGTGGGCTCAAGCCCGGGACTAGCGGGGGGGTGGCCTACAATGAGCAGTTCTTC
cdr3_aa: CAWSGLKPGTSGGVAYNEQFF

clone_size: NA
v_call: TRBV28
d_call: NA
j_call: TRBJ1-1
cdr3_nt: TGTGCCAGCAGTCCTCCTATGTACACGACATCGAACACTGAAGCTTTCTTT
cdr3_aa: CASSPPMYTTSNTEAFF

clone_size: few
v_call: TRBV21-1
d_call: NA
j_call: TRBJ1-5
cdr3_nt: TGTGCCAGCAGCAAAGAAGAGGGGAGGGATCAGCCCCAGCATTTT
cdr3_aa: CASSKEEGRDQPQHF

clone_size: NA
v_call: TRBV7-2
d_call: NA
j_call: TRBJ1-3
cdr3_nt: TGTGCCAGCAACAGGGATCCTGGAAACACCATATATTTT
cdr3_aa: CASNRDPGNTIYF

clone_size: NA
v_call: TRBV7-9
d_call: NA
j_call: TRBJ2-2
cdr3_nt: TGTGCCAGCAGCTTAACGTACAGGAGGAACACCGGGGAGCTGTTTTTT
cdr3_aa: CASSLTYRRNTGELFF

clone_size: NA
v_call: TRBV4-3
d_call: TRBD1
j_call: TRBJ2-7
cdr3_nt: TGCGCCAGCAGCCAGGTGACAGGGGGCGTCGACGAGCAGTACTTC
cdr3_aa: CASSQVTGGVDEQYF

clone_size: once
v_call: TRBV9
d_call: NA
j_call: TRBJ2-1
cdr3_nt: TGTGCCAGCAGCGCAGGGGTGGGGAGCTCCTACAATGAGCAGTTCTTC
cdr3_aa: CASSAGVGSSYNEQFF